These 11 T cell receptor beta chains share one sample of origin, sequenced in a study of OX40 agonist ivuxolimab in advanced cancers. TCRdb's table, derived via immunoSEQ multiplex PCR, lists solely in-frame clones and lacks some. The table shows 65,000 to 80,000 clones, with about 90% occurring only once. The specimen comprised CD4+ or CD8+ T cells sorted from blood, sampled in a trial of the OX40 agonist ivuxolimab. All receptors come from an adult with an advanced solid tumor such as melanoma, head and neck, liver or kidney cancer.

CDR3 sequence: CASSSRQGQDQETQYF. The CDR3 nucleotides read TGTGCCAGCAGCTCGCGACAGGGGCAGGACCAAGAGACCCAGTACTTC. The V call is TRBV7-6, the J call TRBJ2-5; 8 positions agree with TRBD1. Germline loops: CDR1 SGHVS, CDR2 FNYEAQ. The CDR3 has 16 residues. The trim removed 4 bases at V and 0 bases at J, leaving 7 bases unmatched. The whole variable domain, remainder taken from reference TRBV7-6 and TRBJ2-5, is GAGVSQSPRYKVTKRGQDVALRCDPISGHVSLYWYRQALGQGPEFLTYFNYEAQQDKSGLPNDRFSAERPEGSISTLTIQRTEQRDSAMYRCASSSRQGQDQETQYFGPGTRLLVL.

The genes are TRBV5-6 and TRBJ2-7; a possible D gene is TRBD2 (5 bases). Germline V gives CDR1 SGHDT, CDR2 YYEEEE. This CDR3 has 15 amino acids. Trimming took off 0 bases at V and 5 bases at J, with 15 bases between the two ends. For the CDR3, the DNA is TGTGCCAGCAGCTTGGCCCGGGGTTGGCGAGACGAGCAGTACTTC. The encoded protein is CASSLARGWRDEQYF.

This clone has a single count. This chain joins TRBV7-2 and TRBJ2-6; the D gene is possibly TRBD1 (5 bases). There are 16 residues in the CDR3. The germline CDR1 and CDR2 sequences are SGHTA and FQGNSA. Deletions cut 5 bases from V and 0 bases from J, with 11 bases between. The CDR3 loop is CASSIWGSSGANVLTF. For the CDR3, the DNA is TGTGCCAGCAGCATCTGGGGCAGCTCTGGGGCCAACGTCCTGACTTTC.

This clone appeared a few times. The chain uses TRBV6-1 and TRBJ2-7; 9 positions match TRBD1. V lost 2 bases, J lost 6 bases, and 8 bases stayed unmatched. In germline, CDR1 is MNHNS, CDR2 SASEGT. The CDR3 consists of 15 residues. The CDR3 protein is CASSERVGTGSEQYF. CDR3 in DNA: TGTGCCAGCAGTGAACGCGTTGGGACAGGGTCCGAGCAGTACTTC.

The CDR3 region is CASSGPGRGDYGYTF. As DNA, the CDR3 is TGTGCCAGCAGCGGCCCCGGCAGGGGGGACTATGGCTACACCTTC. The chain combines TRBV9 with TRBJ1-2, with TRBD1 identical over 7 bases. Germline trimming cut 3 bases from V and 3 bases from J; bases unmatched to any gene: 8. Per germline, CDR1 SGDLS and CDR2 YYNGEE. CDR3 length: 15 amino acids.

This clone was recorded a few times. CDR3 sequence reads: CASSQEQGSYTF. Here the CDR3 DNA reads TGCGCCAGCAGCCAGGAACAGGGCAGCTACACCTTC. The V gene is TRBV4-1, the J gene TRBJ1-2; possibly TRBD1 for D (6 bases). Deletions cut 3 bases from V and 9 bases from J, with 11 bases between. The CDR3 spans 12 residues. Germline V CDR1 and CDR2: MGHRA, YSYEKL.

In DNA form, the CDR3 reads TGTGCCAGCTCTCCCGGGACAGGGTATAATTCACCCCTCCACTTT. Translated, it gives CASSPGTGYNSPLHF. The chain employs TRBV18 and TRBJ1-6; TRBD1 aligns across 9 bases. The CDR3 contains 15 residues. The ends lost 6 bases at V and 4 bases at J; junction bases unmatched: 4. Germline V gene data show CDR1 as KGHSH and CDR2 as LQKENI.

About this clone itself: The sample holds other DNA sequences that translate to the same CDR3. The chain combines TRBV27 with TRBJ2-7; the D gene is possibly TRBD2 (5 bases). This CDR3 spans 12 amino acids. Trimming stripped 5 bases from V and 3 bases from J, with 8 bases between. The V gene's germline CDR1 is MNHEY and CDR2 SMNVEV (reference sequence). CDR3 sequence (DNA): TGTGCCAGCAGTCCCGGAGGCTACGAGCAGTACTTC. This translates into CASSPGGYEQYF.

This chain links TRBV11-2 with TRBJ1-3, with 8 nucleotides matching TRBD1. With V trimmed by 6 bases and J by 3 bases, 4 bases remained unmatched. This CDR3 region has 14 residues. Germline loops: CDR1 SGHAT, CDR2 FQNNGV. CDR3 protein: CASRGQGNGNTIYF. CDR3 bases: TGTGCCAGCAGAGGACAGGGCAATGGAAACACCATATATTTT.

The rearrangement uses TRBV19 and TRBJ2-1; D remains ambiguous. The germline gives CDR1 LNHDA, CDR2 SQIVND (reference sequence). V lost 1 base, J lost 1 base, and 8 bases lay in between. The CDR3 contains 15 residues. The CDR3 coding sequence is TGTGCCAGTAGTATAGGTCTAGTTTCCTACAATGAGCAGTTCTTC. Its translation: CASSIGLVSYNEQFF.

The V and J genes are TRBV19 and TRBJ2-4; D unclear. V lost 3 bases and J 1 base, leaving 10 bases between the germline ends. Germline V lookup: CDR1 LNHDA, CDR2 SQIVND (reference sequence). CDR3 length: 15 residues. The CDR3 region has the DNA TGTGCCAGTAGTATGGTTGTCGTTGCCAAAAACATTCAGTACTTC. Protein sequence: CASSMVVVAKNIQYF.